A selection of T cell receptor beta chains follows, all from one sample in a study of T cell repertoires in cytomegalovirus infection. TCRdb re-analysed the reads in MiXCR, keeping a single row per CDR3 protein. The sample has approximately 490,000 distinct CDR3 sequences, 11% seen once. The sample consisted of PBMCs. These receptors were taken from a human donor in good health (CMV status not recorded). Some clones in this sample may be carry-over from other donors' samples. Both conserved end residues are part of each CDR3. The D gene is left open where the match is weak. Expanded clones are given a class, and other clones once, few, many or no size at all.

D: .; size: few; V: TRBV6-5; J: TRBJ2-7; CDR3: CASSYGVRDRAYEQYF; DNA: TGTGCCAGCAGTTACGGGGTCCGAGACAGAGCCTACGAGCAGTACTTC
D: TRBD2; size: .; V: TRBV20-1; J: TRBJ2-5; CDR3: CSARNRGGGETQYF; DNA: TGCAGTGCTCGAAACCGGGGGGGCGGTGAGACCCAGTACTTC
D: TRBD1; size: many; V: TRBV7-2; J: TRBJ1-2; CDR3: CASSPKTGSSGYTF; DNA: TGTGCCAGCAGCCCAAAGACAGGGTCTAGTGGCTACACCTTC
D: .; size: .; V: TRBV4-1; J: TRBJ2-7; CDR3: CASSQEVFYEQYF; DNA: TGCGCCAGCAGCCAAGAGGTCTTTTACGAGCAGTACTTC
D: .; size: many; V: TRBV20-1; J: TRBJ2-5; CDR3: CSASPGNQETQYF; DNA: TGCAGTGCTAGTCCGGGAAACCAAGAGACCCAGTACTTC
D: .; size: many; V: TRBV7-2; J: TRBJ2-5; CDR3: CASSLGGLQETQYF; DNA: TGTGCCAGCAGCTTAGGGGGACTCCAAGAGACCCAGTACTTC
D: TRBD2; size: few; V: TRBV20-1; J: TRBJ2-3; CDR3: CSARDRAGEPDTQYF; DNA: TGCAGTGCTAGAGATAGGGCGGGAGAACCAGATACGCAGTATTTT
D: .; size: many; V: TRBV2; J: TRBJ2-1; CDR3: CASILGKGDEQFF; DNA: TGTGCCAGCATCCTGGGCAAGGGAGATGAGCAGTTCTTC
D: TRBD2; size: .; V: TRBV5-1; J: TRBJ2-7; CDR3: CASKGLAAYEQYF; DNA: TGCGCCAGCAAGGGACTAGCGGCCTACGAGCAGTACTTC
D: .; size: few; V: TRBV9; J: TRBJ1-4; CDR3: CASSARGGTNEKLFF; DNA: TGTGCCAGCAGCGCTCGGGGAGGGACTAATGAAAAACTGTTTTTT
D: .; size: many; V: TRBV29-1; J: TRBJ1-5; CDR3: CSVRENSNQPQHF; DNA: TGCAGCGTTAGGGAAAATAGCAATCAGCCCCAGCATTTT
D: .; size: .; V: TRBV13; J: TRBJ1-2; CDR3: CASSLFGHITNYGYTF; DNA: TGTGCCAGCAGCTTATTTGGACATATTACTAACTATGGCTACACCTTC
D: .; size: .; V: TRBV16; J: TRBJ1-1; CDR3: CASSQSHKNTEAFF; DNA: TGTGCCAGCAGCCAATCCCACAAGAACACTGAAGCTTTCTTT
D: TRBD1; size: many; V: TRBV5-4; J: TRBJ2-6; CDR3: CASSSNRGMTNVLTF; DNA: TGTGCCAGCAGTTCCAACAGGGGGATGACCAACGTCCTGACTTTC
D: .; size: few; V: TRBV27; J: TRBJ1-2; CDR3: CASSLAATRKYGYTF; DNA: TGTGCCAGCAGTTTGGCCGCCACCAGGAAATATGGCTACACCTTC
D: .; size: many; V: TRBV7-8; J: TRBJ1-1; CDR3: CASSYTQGLRDTEAFF; DNA: TGTGCCAGCAGCTACACTCAGGGATTGCGGGACACTGAAGCTTTCTTT
D: TRBD2; size: many; V: TRBV5-4; J: TRBJ2-7; CDR3: CASSFRLAEGSDEQYF; DNA: TGTGCCAGCAGCTTCCGACTAGCGGAGGGGTCGGACGAGCAGTACTTC
D: .; size: many; V: TRBV6-6; J: TRBJ2-3; CDR3: CASSYPTTDTQYF; DNA: TGTGCCAGCAGTTACCCAACCACAGATACGCAGTATTTT
D: .; size: many; V: TRBV7-2; J: TRBJ1-3; CDR3: CASSPGSAGGNTIYF; DNA: TGTGCCAGCAGCCCAGGTTCAGCTGGAGGAAACACCATATATTTT
D: .; size: many; V: TRBV7-9; J: TRBJ2-7; CDR3: CASSSDRDSYEQYF; DNA: TGTGCCAGCAGCTCTGATCGAGACTCCTACGAGCAGTACTTC
D: .; size: many; V: TRBV7-3; J: TRBJ1-4; CDR3: CASSSRTATNEKLFF; DNA: TGTGCCAGCAGCTCCCGGACAGCAACTAATGAAAAACTGTTTTTT
D: TRBD2; size: many; V: TRBV25-1; J: TRBJ2-3; CDR3: CASSPTREGRYDTQYF; DNA: TGTGCCAGCAGTCCGACGAGGGAGGGCCGTTACGATACGCAGTATTTT
D: .; size: .; V: TRBV12-5; J: TRBJ2-5; CDR3: CASGLNRGETQYF; DNA: TGTGCTAGTGGTTTGAACCGGGGAGAGACCCAGTACTTC
D: .; size: .; V: TRBV6-5; J: TRBJ1-5; CDR3: CASRPRDIDSNQPQHF; DNA: TGTGCCAGCCGGCCCCGGGACATTGATAGCAATCAGCCCCAGCATTTT
D: TRBD1; size: many; V: TRBV2; J: TRBJ1-1; CDR3: CASSTDRVQNTEAFF; DNA: TGTGCCAGCAGTACGGACAGGGTCCAGAACACTGAAGCTTTCTTT
D: .; size: .; V: TRBV5-5; J: TRBJ2-1; CDR3: CASSVGEINEQFF; DNA: TGTGCCAGCAGCGTAGGGGAAATCAATGAGCAGTTCTTC
D: .; size: .; V: TRBV20-1; J: TRBJ1-2; CDR3: CSAPTPPGDYGYTF; DNA: TGCAGTGCCCCGACCCCGCCAGGGGACTATGGCTACACCTTC
D: .; size: many; V: TRBV29-1; J: TRBJ2-7; CDR3: CSVVGELERRGYYEQYF; DNA: TGCAGCGTTGTGGGGGAGCTAGAGCGAAGAGGGTACTACGAGCAGTACTTC
D: .; size: .; V: TRBV18; J: TRBJ1-1; CDR3: CASSPNAAGSDAFF; DNA: TGTGCCAGCTCACCAAACGCAGCTGGATCCGACGCTTTCTTT
D: .; size: few; V: TRBV9; J: TRBJ2-1; CDR3: CASSVVAASYNEQFF; DNA: TGTGCCAGCAGCGTAGTGGCCGCCTCCTACAATGAGCAGTTCTTC
D: TRBD2; size: many; V: TRBV24-1; J: TRBJ2-3; CDR3: CATSDVTSGGAQYF; DNA: TGTGCCACCAGTGATGTGACTAGCGGGGGGGCGCAGTATTTT
D: .; size: many; V: TRBV7-2; J: TRBJ2-5; CDR3: CASSLSWLVGETQYF; DNA: TGTGCCAGCAGCTTAAGTTGGCTAGTCGGGGAGACCCAGTACTTC
D: TRBD1; size: many; V: TRBV29-1; J: TRBJ1-1; CDR3: CSVEVTGGPMNTEAFF; DNA: TGCAGCGTTGAGGTGACAGGGGGCCCAATGAACACTGAAGCTTTCTTT
D: TRBD2; size: many; V: TRBV2; J: TRBJ2-6; CDR3: CARDGLAVGGANVLTF; DNA: TGTGCCAGGGATGGACTAGCGGTGGGTGGGGCCAACGTCCTGACTTTC
D: .; size: many; V: TRBV10-3; J: TRBJ1-6; CDR3: CAISPGRDSPLHF; DNA: TGTGCCATCAGTCCAGGGCGGGATTCACCCCTCCACTTT
D: .; size: many; V: TRBV5-5; J: TRBJ2-2; CDR3: CASSARTANTGELFF; DNA: TGTGCCAGCAGCGCCCGGACAGCTAACACCGGGGAGCTGTTTTTT
D: .; size: many; V: TRBV7-8; J: TRBJ2-7; CDR3: CASSPPLYEQYF; DNA: TGTGCCAGCAGCCCTCCACTCTACGAGCAGTACTTC
D: .; size: many; V: TRBV6-6; J: TRBJ1-1; CDR3: CASSYDNTEAFF; DNA: TGTGCCAGCAGTTACGACAACACTGAAGCTTTCTTT
D: .; size: many; V: TRBV7-6; J: TRBJ2-1; CDR3: CASMPGMADEQFF; DNA: TGTGCCAGCATGCCAGGGATGGCCGATGAGCAGTTCTTC
D: .; size: few; V: TRBV20-1; J: TRBJ1-3; CDR3: CSAREYSAPEGTIYF; DNA: TGCAGTGCTAGAGAATACAGCGCTCCGGAGGGCACCATATATTTT
D: TRBD1; size: many; V: TRBV2; J: TRBJ1-2; CDR3: CASRDDRGPHGYTF; DNA: TGTGCCAGCAGAGATGACAGGGGGCCTCATGGCTACACCTTC
D: .; size: many; V: TRBV24-1; J: TRBJ2-5; CDR3: CATSGGGVEETQYF; DNA: TGTGCCACCAGTGGAGGTGGGGTTGAAGAGACCCAGTACTTC
D: .; size: many; V: TRBV30; J: TRBJ2-1; CDR3: CAWATKLTYNEQFF; DNA: TGTGCCTGGGCTACTAAACTGACCTACAATGAGCAGTTCTTC
D: TRBD2; size: many; V: TRBV7-7; J: TRBJ2-5; CDR3: CASSYRLAGEGETQYF; DNA: TGTGCTAGCAGCTACCGACTAGCGGGAGAGGGAGAGACCCAGTACTTC
D: .; size: once; V: TRBV20-1; J: TRBJ2-7; CDR3: CSASGGFTDEQYF; DNA: TGCAGTGCTAGCGGCGGGTTCACCGACGAGCAGTACTTC
D: TRBD2; size: few; V: TRBV20-1; J: TRBJ2-1; CDR3: CSARGGLAGAYNEQFF; DNA: TGCAGTGCTAGGGGGGGACTAGCGGGAGCCTACAATGAGCAGTTCTTC
D: TRBD1; size: many; V: TRBV4-1; J: TRBJ1-6; CDR3: CASSQLGTANSPLHF; DNA: TGCGCCAGCAGCCAACTCGGGACAGCTAATTCACCCCTCCACTTT
D: TRBD2; size: few; V: TRBV6-2/TRBV6-3; J: TRBJ2-2; CDR3: CASSQTSGYTGELFF; DNA: TGTGCCAGCAGCCAGACTAGCGGGTACACCGGGGAGCTGTTTTTT
D: TRBD2; size: .; V: TRBV19; J: TRBJ2-3; CDR3: CASSMPGTSLGSTDTQYF; DNA: TGTGCCAGTAGTATGCCCGGGACTAGCCTAGGGAGCACAGATACGCAGTATTTT
D: .; size: few; V: TRBV15; J: TRBJ1-5; CDR3: CATSSIPGPAFGSSNQPQHF; DNA: TGTGCCACCAGCAGCATTCCGGGACCCGCGTTTGGTAGTAGCAATCAGCCCCAGCATTTT
D: TRBD1; size: many; V: TRBV11-2; J: TRBJ2-5; CDR3: CASSGQGSQETQYF; DNA: TGTGCCAGCAGCGGACAGGGATCACAAGAGACCCAGTACTTC
D: .; size: many; V: TRBV7-8; J: TRBJ2-6; CDR3: CASSLAIGLKSSGANVLTF; DNA: TGTGCCAGCAGCTTAGCAATAGGACTTAAAAGCTCTGGGGCCAACGTCCTGACTTTC
D: TRBD1; size: many; V: TRBV10-3; J: TRBJ1-1; CDR3: CAISDRGDTEAFF; DNA: TGTGCCATATCGGACAGGGGGGACACTGAAGCTTTCTTT
D: .; size: many; V: TRBV20-1; J: TRBJ1-2; CDR3: CSARDYGTESYGYTF; DNA: TGCAGTGCTAGAGACTATGGGACGGAGTCCTATGGCTACACCTTC
D: TRBD2; size: many; V: TRBV7-6; J: TRBJ2-2; CDR3: CASSTVGLAGGTGELFF; DNA: TGTGCCAGCAGCACCGTCGGATTAGCGGGAGGAACCGGGGAGCTGTTTTTT
D: .; size: many; V: TRBV4-2; J: TRBJ2-1; CDR3: CASSQDWDSSYNEQFF; DNA: TGTGCCAGCAGCCAAGATTGGGACTCCTCCTACAATGAGCAGTTCTTC
D: .; size: few; V: TRBV29-1; J: TRBJ2-5; CDR3: CSVEDLVGETQYF; DNA: TGCAGCGTTGAAGATCTAGTAGGGGAGACCCAGTACTTC
D: .; size: few; V: TRBV19; J: TRBJ1-1; CDR3: CASSLKGPKGNAEAFF; DNA: TGTGCCAGTAGCTTGAAGGGGCCTAAAGGAAACGCTGAAGCTTTCTTT